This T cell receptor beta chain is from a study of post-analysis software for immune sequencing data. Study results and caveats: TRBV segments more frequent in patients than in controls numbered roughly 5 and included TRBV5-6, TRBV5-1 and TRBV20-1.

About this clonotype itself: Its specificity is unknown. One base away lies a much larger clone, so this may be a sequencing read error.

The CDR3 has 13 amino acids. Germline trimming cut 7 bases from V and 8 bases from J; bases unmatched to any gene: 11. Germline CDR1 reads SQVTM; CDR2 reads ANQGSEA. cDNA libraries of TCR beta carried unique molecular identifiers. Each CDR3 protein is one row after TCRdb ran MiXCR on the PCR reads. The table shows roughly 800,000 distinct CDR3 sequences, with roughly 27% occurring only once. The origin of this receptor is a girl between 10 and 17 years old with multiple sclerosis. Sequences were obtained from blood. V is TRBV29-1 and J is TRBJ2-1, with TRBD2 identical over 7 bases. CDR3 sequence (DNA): TGCAGCGGGGGACTACTGGGGGGTCATGAGCAGTTCTTC. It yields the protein CSGGLLGGHEQFF.